This paragraph covers one T cell receptor beta chain sequence. The CDR3 extends over 13 amino acids. Between the trimmed V and J ends, which lost 4 bases and 6 bases, there was a span of 12 bases. Germline V CDR1 and CDR2: MNHNS, SASEGT. This specimen belongs to a study of cytomegalovirus exposure and HLA in healthy donors. Both 60 Vbeta primers and 13 Jbeta primers went into the PCR. Method: immunoSEQ multiplex PCR; TCRdb's copy keeps in-frame clones and lacks some. The sample holds some 150,000 clones, 70% to 85% seen once. Sequenced sample: PBMCs. This receptor was identified in a man between 25 and 39 years old in good health and CMV-seropositive. The V and J genes are TRBV6-1 and TRBJ1-2, with D perhaps TRBD1 (6 bases). The CDR3 DNA reads as TGTGCCAGCAGTGCCGGGGGGCGCGATGGCTACACCTTC. Protein: CASSAGGRDGYTF.